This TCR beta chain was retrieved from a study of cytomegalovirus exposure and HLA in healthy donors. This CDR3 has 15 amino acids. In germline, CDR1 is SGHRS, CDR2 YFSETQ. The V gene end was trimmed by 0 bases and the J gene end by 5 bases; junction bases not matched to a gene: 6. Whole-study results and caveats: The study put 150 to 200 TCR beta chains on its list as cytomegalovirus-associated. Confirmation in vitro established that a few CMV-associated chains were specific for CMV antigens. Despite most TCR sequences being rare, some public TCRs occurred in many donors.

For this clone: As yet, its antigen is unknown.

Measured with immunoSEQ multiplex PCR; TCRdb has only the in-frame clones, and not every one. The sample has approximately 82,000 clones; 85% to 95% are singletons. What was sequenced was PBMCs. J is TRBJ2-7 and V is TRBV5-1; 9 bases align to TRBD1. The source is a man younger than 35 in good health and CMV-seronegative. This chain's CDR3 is CASSLEGQGRDEQYF. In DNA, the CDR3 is TGCGCCAGCAGCTTGGAGGGACAGGGCCGAGACGAGCAGTACTTC.